This T cell receptor (beta chain) stems from a study of shared clonotypes between healthy human individuals. General study findings and limits: Naive CD4 clonotype sharing across a few donors was 4.5% to 6%. Deeper or shallower sequencing was expected to change how clonotypes are shared among donors. Against clonotypes common to all four donors, non-shared ones had lower generation probabilities.

Comments on this clone: Its antigen remains unknown.

This table comes from immunoSEQ multiplex PCR, and its TCRdb copy is limited to in-frame clones, with some not included. Of 950,000 to 1,100,000 clones in the sample, approximately 80% were seen once. The sample consisted of memory CD4+ T cells from PBMCs. Specified subset: CD45RA-negative fraction. This TCR derives from a man aged 18 to 35 in good health. Some clones in this sample may be carry-over from other donors' samples.

CDR3 in amino acids: CASSLLREPSTDTQYF. Here the CDR3 DNA reads TGTGCCAGCAGCTTATTACGGGAACCAAGCACAGATACGCAGTATTTT. V is TRBV11-2 and J is TRBJ2-3, with a tentative D call TRBD2 (5 bases). The CDR3 is 16 residues long. CDR1 is SGHAT, CDR2 FQNNGV, per germline. V was pared by 2 bases and J by 0 bases, with 12 bases between.